These 9 T cell receptor beta chains originate from one sample sequenced in a study of response to subunit inactivated influenza vaccine. TCRdb re-analysed the RT-PCR reads in MiXCR, keeping a single row per CDR3 protein. The table lists approximately 530,000 distinct CDR3 sequences, around 7.9% of them singletons. The source material was PBMCs from blood, sampled about 24 months after vaccination. Every receptor here comes from a man between 50 and 70 years old who received an inactivated influenza vaccine.

The table lists this clonotype with a few counts. The J gene is TRBJ2-7, the V gene TRBV18; tentatively, D is TRBD2 (6 bases). Germline CDR1 and CDR2: KGHSH and LQKENI. The CDR3 length is 16 residues. Between the trimmed V and J ends, which lost 3 bases and 0 bases, there was a span of 15 bases. Here the CDR3 reads CASSPVFSGSSYEQYF. The CDR3 nucleotides are TGTGCCAGCTCACCGGTTTTTTCCGGGAGCTCCTACGAGCAGTACTTC. The full variable domain, rest sourced from reference TRBV18 and TRBJ2-7, is NAGVMQNPRHLVRRRGQEARLRCSPMKGHSHVYWYRQLPEEGLKFMVYLQKENIIDESGMPKERFSAEFPKEGPSILRIQQVVRGDSAAYFCASSPVFSGSSYEQYFGPGTRLTVT.

This clonotype turned up a few times. This chain uses TRBV20-1 with TRBJ1-1; TRBD1 agrees at 11 bases. This CDR3 has 13 amino acids. V shed 5 bases, J shed 6 bases, and the junction held 5 bases outside the gene matches. Looked up from germline, CDR1 is DFQATT and CDR2 is SNEGSKA (reference sequence). CDR3 sequence (DNA): TGCAGTGCTGACCGGGACAGGGGGTCTGAAGCTTTCTTT. The encoded protein is CSADRDRGSEAFF.

This clonotype was counted at least ten times. The chain employs TRBV28 and TRBJ2-5; 10 nucleotides agree with TRBD1. Per the germline V gene, CDR1 is MDHEN and CDR2 is SYDVKM. The CDR3 extends over 14 amino acids. V shed 9 bases and J 5 bases; nucleotides not matched to a gene: 9. The CDR3 reads CASEPGQGTETQYF. The CDR3 bases are TGTGCCAGTGAACCGGGACAGGGGACGGAGACCCAGTACTTC.

There are a few counts of this clonotype. CDR3 region: CSARDLPRVSTDTQYF. For the CDR3, the DNA is TGCAGTGCTAGAGATCTCCCACGGGTTAGCACAGATACGCAGTATTTT. J is TRBJ2-3 and V is TRBV20-1; D remains unclear. V lost 0 bases and J lost 0, with 13 bases in between. The CDR3 is 16 residues long. Germline CDR1 DFQATT, CDR2 SNEGSKA (reference sequence).

This clonotype was found a few times. This sequence joins TRBV7-9 and TRBJ2-3, with D hard to call. The CDR3 has 14 residues. Germline V gives CDR1 SEHNR, CDR2 FQNEAQ (reference sequence). V lost 0 bases and J lost 3, with 7 bases in between. The CDR3 protein is CASSLARKTDTQYF. For the CDR3, the DNA is TGTGCCAGCAGCTTAGCCCGCAAGACAGATACGCAGTATTTT.

In this sample, this clonotype turned up many times. The gene calls are TRBV29-1 and TRBJ2-1; the match to TRBD2 covers 7 bases. The V and J ends lost 4 bases and 9 bases, in that order; junction bases with no gene match: 6. The CDR3 runs to 12 residues. The germline CDR1 and CDR2 sequences are SQVTM and ANQGSEA. In DNA form, the CDR3 reads TGCAGCGTTGCGGGGGGATACGGTGAGCAGTTCTTC. This codes for CSVAGGYGEQFF.

The chain has TRBV5-1 and TRBJ2-7, with TRBD1 matching over 8 bases. The germline V gene has CDR1 SGHRS and CDR2 YFSETQ. The junction had 4 bases not matched to a gene; V was cut back by 0 bases and J by 5 bases. This CDR3 contains 14 residues. CDR3 loop: CASSLGDRSHEQYF. The CDR3 bases are TGCGCCAGCAGCTTGGGGGACAGGTCGCACGAGCAGTACTTC.

This clonotype was recorded a few times. The genes are TRBV18 and TRBJ2-2, with D perhaps matching TRBD2 (5 bases). The CDR3 loop spans 16 amino acids. Germline assignment: CDR1 KGHSH and CDR2 LQKENI. V lost 5 bases and J 2 bases, leaving 15 bases between the germline ends. The CDR3 sequence: CASSNSGNKNTGELFF. In nucleotides, the CDR3 is TGTGCCAGCTCAAACTCCGGGAACAAAAACACCGGGGAGCTGTTTTTT. Looking up the rest from reference TRBV18 and TRBJ2-2 gives the full variable domain: NAGVMQNPRHLVRRRGQEARLRCSPMKGHSHVYWYRQLPEEGLKFMVYLQKENIIDESGMPKERFSAEFPKEGPSILRIQQVVRGDSAAYFCASSNSGNKNTGELFFGEGSRLTVL.

The chain couples TRBV15 to TRBJ2-7, with a possible D match to TRBD2 (6 bases). Germline V lookup: CDR1 LNHNV, CDR2 YYDKDF (reference sequence). V gave up 0 bases and J gave up 1 base, with 10 bases separating them. The CDR3 runs 15 residues. CDR3 protein: CATSREHGSSYEQYF. CDR3 nucleotides: TGTGCCACCAGCAGAGAACACGGGAGTTCCTACGAGCAGTACTTC.